A single TCR beta chain is shown here with its context. Everyone who took part was roughly 18 to 89 years old, and they came from about two dozen US areas. Membership in each cohort depended on participant-reported clinical history. Symptom resolution, clearance, or two negative PCRs marked donors in Cohort 3 as recovered. Sequencing was performed with immunoSEQ multiplex PCR; in TCRdb, only in-frame clones are kept and a portion is missing. This table holds approximately 360,000 clones, around four fifths found once. V was trimmed by 5 bases and J by 1 base, leaving 9 bases between them. Germline V CDR1 and CDR2: SEHNR, FQNEAQ (reference sequence). The CDR3 is 13 residues long. This specimen comes from a study of blood T cell repertoires in COVID-19.

This sequence joins TRBV7-9 and TRBJ2-7, with D possibly being TRBD1 (6 bases). The sample taken for sequencing was PBMCs or T cells enriched from blood (not recorded which). This receptor was obtained from a woman between 45 and 60 years old who had recovered from COVID-19. CDR3 coding DNA: TGTGCCAGCAGCGGTACAGGGTCCTACGAGCAGTACTTC. Protein sequence: CASSGTGSYEQYF. The variable domain in full, with the rest retrieved from reference TRBV7-9 and TRBJ2-7, is DTGVSQNPRHKITKRGQNVTFRCDPISEHNRLYWYRQTLGQGPEFLTYFQNEAQLEKSRLLSDRFSAERPKGSFSTLEIQRTEQGDSAMYLCASSGTGSYEQYFGPGTRLTVT.